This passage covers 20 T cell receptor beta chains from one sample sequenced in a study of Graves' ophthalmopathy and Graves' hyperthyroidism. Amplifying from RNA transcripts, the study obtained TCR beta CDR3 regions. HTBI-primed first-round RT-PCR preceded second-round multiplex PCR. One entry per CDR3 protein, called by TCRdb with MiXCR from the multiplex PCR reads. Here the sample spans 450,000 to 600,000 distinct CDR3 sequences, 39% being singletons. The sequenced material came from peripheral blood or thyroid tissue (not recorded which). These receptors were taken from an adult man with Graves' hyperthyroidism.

Written as DNA, the CDR3 is TGTGCCAGCATCCCGGGACAGGGGGCGGCGGACACTGAAGCTTTCTTT. Its protein is CASIPGQGAADTEAFF. The chain uses TRBV3-1 and TRBJ1-1; TRBD1 matches at 12 bases. Germline assignment: CDR1 LGHDT and CDR2 YNNKEL (reference sequence). The ends lost 7 bases at V and 3 bases at J; junction bases unmatched: 9. The CDR3 extends over 16 amino acids.

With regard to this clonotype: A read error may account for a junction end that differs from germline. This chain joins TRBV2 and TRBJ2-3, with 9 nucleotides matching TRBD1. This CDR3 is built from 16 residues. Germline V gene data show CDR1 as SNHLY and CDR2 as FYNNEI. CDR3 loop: CASSEGGQGYTGTQYF. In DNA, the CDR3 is TGTGCCAGCAGTGAAGGGGGACAGGGATACACAGGTACGCAGTATTTT.

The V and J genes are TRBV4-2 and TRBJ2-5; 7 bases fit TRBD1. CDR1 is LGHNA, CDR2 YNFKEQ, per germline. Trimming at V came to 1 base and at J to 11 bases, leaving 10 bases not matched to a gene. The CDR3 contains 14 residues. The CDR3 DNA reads TGTGCCAGCAGCCAAGTGGGGACAGCCTACGGGCAGTACTTC. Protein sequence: CASSQVGTAYGQYF.

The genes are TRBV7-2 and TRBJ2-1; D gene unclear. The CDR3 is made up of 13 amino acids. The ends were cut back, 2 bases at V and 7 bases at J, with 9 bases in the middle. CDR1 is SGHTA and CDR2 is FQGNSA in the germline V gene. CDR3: CASSLRMVNEQFF. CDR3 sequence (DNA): TGTGCCAGCAGCTTAAGGATGGTAAATGAGCAGTTCTTC.

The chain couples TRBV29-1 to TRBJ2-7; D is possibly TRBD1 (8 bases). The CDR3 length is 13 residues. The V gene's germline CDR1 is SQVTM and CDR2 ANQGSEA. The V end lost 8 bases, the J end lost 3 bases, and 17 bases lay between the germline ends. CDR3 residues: CSLQAGQVYEQYF. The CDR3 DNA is TGCAGCTTGCAAGCGGGACAGGTCTACGAGCAGTACTTC.

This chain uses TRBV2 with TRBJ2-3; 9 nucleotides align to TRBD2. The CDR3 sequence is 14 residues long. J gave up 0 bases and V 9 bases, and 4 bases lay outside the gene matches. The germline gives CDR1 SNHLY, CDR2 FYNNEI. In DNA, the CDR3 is TGTGCCAGATCTAGCGGGGCCAGCACAGATACGCAGTATTTT. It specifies CARSSGASTDTQYF. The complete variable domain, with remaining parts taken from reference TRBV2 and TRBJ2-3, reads EPEVTQTPSHQVTQMGQEVILRCVPISNHLYFYWYRQILGQKVEFLVSFYNNEISEKSEIFDDQFSVERPDGSNFTLKIRSTKLEDSAMYFCARSSGASTDTQYFGPGTRLTVL.

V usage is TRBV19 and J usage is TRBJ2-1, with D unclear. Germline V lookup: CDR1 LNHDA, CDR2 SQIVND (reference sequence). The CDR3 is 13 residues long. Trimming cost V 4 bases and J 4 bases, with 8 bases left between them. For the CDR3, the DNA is TGTGCCAGTAGTACGGCAAAGTACAATGAGCAGTTCTTC. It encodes CASSTAKYNEQFF. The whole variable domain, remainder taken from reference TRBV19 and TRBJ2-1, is DGGITQSPKYLFRKEGQNVTLSCEQNLNHDAMYWYRQDPGQGLRLIYYSQIVNDFQKGDIAEGYSVSREKKESFPLTVTSAQKNPTAFYLCASSTAKYNEQFFGPGTRLTVL.

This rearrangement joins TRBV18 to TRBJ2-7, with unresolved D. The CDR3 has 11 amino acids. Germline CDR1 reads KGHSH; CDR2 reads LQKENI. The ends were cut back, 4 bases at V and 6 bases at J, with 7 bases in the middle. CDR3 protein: CASSLTGEQYF. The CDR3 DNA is TGTGCCAGCTCACTCACCGGCGAGCAGTACTTC.

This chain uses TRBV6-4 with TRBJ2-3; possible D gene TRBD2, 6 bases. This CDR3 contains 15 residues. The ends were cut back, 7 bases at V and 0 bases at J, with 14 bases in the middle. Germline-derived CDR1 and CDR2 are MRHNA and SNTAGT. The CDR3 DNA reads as TGTGCCAGCACCTTAACGGGGGTTAGCACAGATACGCAGTATTTT. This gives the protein CASTLTGVSTDTQYF.

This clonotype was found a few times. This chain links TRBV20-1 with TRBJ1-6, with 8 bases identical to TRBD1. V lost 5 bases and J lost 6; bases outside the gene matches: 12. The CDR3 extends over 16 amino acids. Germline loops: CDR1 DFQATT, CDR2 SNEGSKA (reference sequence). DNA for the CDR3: TGCAGTGCTCGAAACCCCGTACAGGGGGTTAATTCACCCCTCCACTTT. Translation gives CSARNPVQGVNSPLHF.

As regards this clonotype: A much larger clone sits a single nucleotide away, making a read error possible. The DNA for the CDR3 is TGCAGTGCTAGAGATAAGGCCACTGAAGCTTTCTTT. Translating gives CSARDKATEAFF. The V gene is TRBV20-1, the J gene TRBJ1-1; D gene unclear. This CDR3 spans 12 amino acids. V was clipped by 0 bases and J by 4 bases, with 6 bases between them. Per germline, CDR1 DFQATT and CDR2 SNEGSKA (reference sequence).

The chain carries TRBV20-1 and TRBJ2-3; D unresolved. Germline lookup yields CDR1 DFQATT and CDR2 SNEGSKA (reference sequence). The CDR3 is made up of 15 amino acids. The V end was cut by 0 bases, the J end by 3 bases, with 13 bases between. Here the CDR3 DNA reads TGCAGTGCTAGAGATTTTGACGGTGGAACAGATACGCAGTATTTT. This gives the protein CSARDFDGGTDTQYF.

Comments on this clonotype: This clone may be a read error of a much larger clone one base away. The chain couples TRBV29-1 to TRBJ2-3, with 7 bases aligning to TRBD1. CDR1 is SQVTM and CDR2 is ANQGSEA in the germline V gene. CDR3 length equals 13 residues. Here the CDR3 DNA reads TGCAGCGAGCGGACAGGCGGCACAGATATGCAGTATTTT. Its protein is CSERTGGTDMQYF.

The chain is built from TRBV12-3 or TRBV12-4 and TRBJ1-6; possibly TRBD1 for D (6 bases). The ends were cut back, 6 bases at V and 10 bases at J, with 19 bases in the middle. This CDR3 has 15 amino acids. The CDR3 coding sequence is TGTGCCAGCAGCCTTACGGGGGGGCTTATGTCACCCCTCCACTTT. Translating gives CASSLTGGLMSPLHF.

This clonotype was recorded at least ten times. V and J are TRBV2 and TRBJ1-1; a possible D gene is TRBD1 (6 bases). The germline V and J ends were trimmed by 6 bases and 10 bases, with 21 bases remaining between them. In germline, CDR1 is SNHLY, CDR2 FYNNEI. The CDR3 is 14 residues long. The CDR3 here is CASSRDTGPLGAFF. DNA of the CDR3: TGTGCCAGCAGCCGGGACACGGGCCCGTTAGGAGCTTTCTTT. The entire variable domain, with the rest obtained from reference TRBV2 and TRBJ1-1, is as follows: EPEVTQTPSHQVTQMGQEVILRCVPISNHLYFYWYRQILGQKVEFLVSFYNNEISEKSEIFDDQFSVERPDGSNFTLKIRSTKLEDSAMYFCASSRDTGPLGAFFGQGTRLTVV.

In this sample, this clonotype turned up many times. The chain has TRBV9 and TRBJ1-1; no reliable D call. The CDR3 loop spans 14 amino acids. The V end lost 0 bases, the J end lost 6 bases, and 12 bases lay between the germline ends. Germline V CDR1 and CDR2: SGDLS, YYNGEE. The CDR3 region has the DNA TGTGCCAGCAGCGTAGACGAGGGAAGGGCTGAAGCTTTCTTT. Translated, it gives CASSVDEGRAEAFF. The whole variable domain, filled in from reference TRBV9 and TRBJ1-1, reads DSGVTQTPKHLITATGQRVTLRCSPRSGDLSVYWYQQSLDQGLQFLIQYYNGEERAKGNILERFSAQQFPDLHSELNLSSLELGDSALYFCASSVDEGRAEAFFGQGTRLTVV.

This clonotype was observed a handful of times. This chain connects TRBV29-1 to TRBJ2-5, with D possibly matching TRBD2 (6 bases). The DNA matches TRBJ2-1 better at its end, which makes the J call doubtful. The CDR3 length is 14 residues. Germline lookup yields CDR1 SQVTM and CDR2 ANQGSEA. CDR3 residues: CSVVRRGGVNEQFF. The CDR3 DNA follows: TGCAGCGTTGTACGGAGGGGTGGGGTCAATGAGCAGTTCTTC.

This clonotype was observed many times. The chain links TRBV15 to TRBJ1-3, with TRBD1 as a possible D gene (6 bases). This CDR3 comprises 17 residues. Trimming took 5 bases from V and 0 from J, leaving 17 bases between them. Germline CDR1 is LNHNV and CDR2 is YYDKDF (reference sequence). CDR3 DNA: TGTGCCACCAGCTTTGAGTTCACAGGGCGCTCTGGAAACACCATATATTTT. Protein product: CATSFEFTGRSGNTIYF.

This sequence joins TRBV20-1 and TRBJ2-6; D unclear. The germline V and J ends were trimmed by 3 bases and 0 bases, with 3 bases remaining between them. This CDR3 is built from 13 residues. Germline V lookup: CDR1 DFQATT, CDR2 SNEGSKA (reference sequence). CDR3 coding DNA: TGCAGTGCTAGTCGCTCTGGGGCCAACGTCCTGACTTTC. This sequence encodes CSASRSGANVLTF.

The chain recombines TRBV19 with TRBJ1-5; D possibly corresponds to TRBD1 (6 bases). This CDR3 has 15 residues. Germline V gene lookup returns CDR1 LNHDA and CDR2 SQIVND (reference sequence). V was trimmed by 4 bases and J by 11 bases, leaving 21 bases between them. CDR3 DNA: TGTGCCAGTAGTAGCGGGACAACTAGTCAAGAGACCCAGCATTTT. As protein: CASSSGTTSQETQHF.